The entry below gives a single TCR beta chain sequence along with its context. This sample was included in a study of blood T cell repertoires in COVID-19. From germline, CDR1 is SGHDN and CDR2 FVKESK. Germline trimming cut 5 bases from V and 9 bases from J; bases unmatched to any gene: 16. The CDR3 is 17 residues long. TCRdb keeps only in-frame clones here, not all; method: immunoSEQ multiplex PCR. Altogether 250,000 to 300,000 clones are present, around 91% being singletons, with the ten largest covering around 12%. This receptor was obtained from a woman aged 60-75 years with acute or convalescent COVID-19. The rearrangement joins TRBV14 to TRBJ2-1, with TRBD2 matching 10 bases. Material for sequencing was peripheral blood. This CDR3 is CASSVRASGSSYPEQFF. The DNA for the CDR3 is TGTGCCAGCAGCGTACGGGCTAGCGGGAGTAGTTATCCTGAGCAGTTCTTC. Looking up the rest from reference TRBV14 and TRBJ2-1 gives the full variable domain: EAGVTQFPSHSVIEKGQTVTLRCDPISGHDNLYWYRRVMGKEIKFLLHFVKESKQDESGMPNNRFLAERTGGTYSTLKVQPAELEDSGVYFCASSVRASGSSYPEQFFGPGTRLTVL.